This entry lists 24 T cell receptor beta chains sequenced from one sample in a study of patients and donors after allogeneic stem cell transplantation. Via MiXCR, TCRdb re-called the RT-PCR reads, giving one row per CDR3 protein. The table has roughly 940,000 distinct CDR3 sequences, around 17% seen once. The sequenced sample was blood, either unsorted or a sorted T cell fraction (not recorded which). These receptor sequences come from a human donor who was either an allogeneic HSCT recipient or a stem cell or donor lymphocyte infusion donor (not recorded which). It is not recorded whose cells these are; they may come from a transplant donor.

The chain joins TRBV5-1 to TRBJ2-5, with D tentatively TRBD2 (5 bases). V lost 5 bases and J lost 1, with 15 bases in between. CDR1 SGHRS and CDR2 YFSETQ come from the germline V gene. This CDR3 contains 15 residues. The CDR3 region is CASRARVAPQETQYF. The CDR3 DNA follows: TGCGCCAGCAGAGCTCGGGTAGCGCCCCAAGAGACCCAGTACTTC.

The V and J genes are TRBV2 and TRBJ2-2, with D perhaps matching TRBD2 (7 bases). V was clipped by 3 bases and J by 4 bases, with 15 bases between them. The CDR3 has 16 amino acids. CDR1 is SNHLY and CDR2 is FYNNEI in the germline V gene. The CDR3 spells CASSDEGGGITGELFF. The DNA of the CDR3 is TGTGCCAGCAGTGATGAGGGGGGGGGCATCACCGGGGAGCTGTTTTTT. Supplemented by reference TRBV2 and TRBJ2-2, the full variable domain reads EPEVTQTPSHQVTQMGQEVILRCVPISNHLYFYWYRQILGQKVEFLVSFYNNEISEKSEIFDDQFSVERPDGSNFTLKIRSTKLEDSAMYFCASSDEGGGITGELFFGEGSRLTVL.

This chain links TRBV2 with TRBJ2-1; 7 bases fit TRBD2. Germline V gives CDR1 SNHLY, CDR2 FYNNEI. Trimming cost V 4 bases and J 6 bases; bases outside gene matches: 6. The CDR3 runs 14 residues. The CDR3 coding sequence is TGTGCCAGCAGTGCCAGCGGGAAGAGCAATGAGCAGTTCTTC. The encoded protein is CASSASGKSNEQFF. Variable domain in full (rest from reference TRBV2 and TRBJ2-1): EPEVTQTPSHQVTQMGQEVILRCVPISNHLYFYWYRQILGQKVEFLVSFYNNEISEKSEIFDDQFSVERPDGSNFTLKIRSTKLEDSAMYFCASSASGKSNEQFFGPGTRLTVL.

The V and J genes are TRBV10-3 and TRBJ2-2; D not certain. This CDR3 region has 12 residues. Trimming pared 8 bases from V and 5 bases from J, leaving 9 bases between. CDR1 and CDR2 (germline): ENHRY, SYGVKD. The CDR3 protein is CAILPSTGELFF. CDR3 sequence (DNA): TGTGCCATCTTGCCATCGACCGGGGAGCTGTTTTTT.

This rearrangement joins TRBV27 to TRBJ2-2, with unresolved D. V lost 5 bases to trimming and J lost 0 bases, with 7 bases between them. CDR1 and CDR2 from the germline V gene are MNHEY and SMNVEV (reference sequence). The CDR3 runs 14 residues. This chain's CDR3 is CASSGYSNTGELFF. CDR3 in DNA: TGTGCCAGCAGTGGGTACTCGAACACCGGGGAGCTGTTTTTT.

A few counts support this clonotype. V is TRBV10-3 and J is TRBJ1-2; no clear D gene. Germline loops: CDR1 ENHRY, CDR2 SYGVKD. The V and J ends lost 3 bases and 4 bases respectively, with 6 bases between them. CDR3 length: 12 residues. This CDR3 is CAISENTYGYTF. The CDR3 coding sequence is TGTGCCATCAGTGAAAACACCTATGGCTACACCTTC.

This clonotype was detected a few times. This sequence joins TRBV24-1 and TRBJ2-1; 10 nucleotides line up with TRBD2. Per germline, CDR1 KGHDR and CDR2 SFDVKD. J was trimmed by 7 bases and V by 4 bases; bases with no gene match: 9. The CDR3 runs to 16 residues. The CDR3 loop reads CATSDPSGRARNEQFF. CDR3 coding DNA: TGTGCCACCAGTGACCCCAGCGGGAGGGCAAGGAATGAGCAGTTCTTC.

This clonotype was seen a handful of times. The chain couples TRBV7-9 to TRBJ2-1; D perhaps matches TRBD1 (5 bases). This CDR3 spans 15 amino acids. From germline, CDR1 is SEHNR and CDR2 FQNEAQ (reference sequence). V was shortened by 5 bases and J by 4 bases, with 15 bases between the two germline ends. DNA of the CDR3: TGTGCCAGCAGCCTAGTGGGGCCCCTATACAATGAGCAGTTCTTC. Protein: CASSLVGPLYNEQFF.

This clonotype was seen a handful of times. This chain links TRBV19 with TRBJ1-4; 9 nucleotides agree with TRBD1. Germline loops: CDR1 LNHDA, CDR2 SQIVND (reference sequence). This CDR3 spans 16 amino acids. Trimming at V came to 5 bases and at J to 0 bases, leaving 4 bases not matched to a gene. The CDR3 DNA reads TGTGCCAGTAGTTCCGGGACAGGGCCAACTAATGAAAAACTGTTTTTT. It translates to CASSSGTGPTNEKLFF.

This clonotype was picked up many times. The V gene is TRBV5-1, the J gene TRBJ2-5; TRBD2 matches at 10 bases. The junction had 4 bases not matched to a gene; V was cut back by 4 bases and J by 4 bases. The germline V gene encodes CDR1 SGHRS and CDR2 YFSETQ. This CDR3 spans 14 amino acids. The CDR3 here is CASSPGLATETQYF. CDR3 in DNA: TGCGCCAGCAGCCCGGGACTAGCGACAGAGACCCAGTACTTC.

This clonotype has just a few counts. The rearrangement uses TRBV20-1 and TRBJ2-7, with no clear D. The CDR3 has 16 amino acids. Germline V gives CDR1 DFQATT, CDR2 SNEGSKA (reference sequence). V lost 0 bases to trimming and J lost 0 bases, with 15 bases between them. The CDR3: CSARDPSRMNSYEQYF. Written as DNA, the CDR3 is TGCAGTGCTAGAGATCCATCAAGGATGAACTCCTACGAGCAGTACTTC.

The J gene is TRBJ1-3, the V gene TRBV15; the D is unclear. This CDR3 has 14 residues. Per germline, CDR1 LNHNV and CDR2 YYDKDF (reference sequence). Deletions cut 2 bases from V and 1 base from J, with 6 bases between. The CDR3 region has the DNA TGTGCCACCAGCAGACCGGGGTCTGGAAACACCATATATTTT. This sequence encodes CATSRPGSGNTIYF. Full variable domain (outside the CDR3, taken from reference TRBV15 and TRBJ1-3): DAMVIQNPRYQVTQFGKPVTLSCSQTLNHNVMYWYQQKSSQAPKLLFHYYDKDFNNEADTPDNFQSRRPNTSFCFLDIRSPGLGDTAMYLCATSRPGSGNTIYFGEGSWLTVV.

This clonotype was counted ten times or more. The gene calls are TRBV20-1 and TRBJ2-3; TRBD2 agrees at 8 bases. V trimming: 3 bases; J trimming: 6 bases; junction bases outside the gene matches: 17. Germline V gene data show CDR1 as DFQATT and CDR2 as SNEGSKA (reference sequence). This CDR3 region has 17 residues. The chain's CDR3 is CSASPSRGTRIQDTQYF. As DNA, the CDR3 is TGCAGTGCTAGTCCATCCCGCGGGACTAGAATACAGGATACGCAGTATTTT.

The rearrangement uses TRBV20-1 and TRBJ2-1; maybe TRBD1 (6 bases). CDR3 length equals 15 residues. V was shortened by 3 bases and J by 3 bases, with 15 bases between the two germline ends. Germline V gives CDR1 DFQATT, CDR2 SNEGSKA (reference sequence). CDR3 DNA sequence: TGCAGTGCTAGGCGAAGACAGGACGTCTACAATGAGCAGTTCTTC. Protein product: CSARRRQDVYNEQFF.

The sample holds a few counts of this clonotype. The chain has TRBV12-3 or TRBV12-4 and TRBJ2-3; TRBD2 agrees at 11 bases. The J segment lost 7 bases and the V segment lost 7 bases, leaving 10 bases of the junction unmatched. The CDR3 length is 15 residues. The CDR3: CASTLLAGGLNTQYF. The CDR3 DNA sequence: TGTGCCAGCACCCTCCTAGCGGGGGGACTAAATACGCAGTATTTT.

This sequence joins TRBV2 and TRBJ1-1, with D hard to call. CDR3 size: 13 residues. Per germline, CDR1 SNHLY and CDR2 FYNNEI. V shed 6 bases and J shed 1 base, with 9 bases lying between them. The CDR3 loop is CASSVRQNTEAFF. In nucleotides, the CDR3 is TGTGCCAGCAGCGTAAGGCAGAACACTGAAGCTTTCTTT.

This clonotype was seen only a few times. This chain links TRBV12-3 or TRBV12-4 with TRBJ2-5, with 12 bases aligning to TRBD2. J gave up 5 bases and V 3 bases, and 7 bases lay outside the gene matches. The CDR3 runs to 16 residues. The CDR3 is CASSFGLAGRMETQYF. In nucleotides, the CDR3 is TGTGCCAGCAGTTTCGGACTAGCGGGAAGGATGGAGACCCAGTACTTC.

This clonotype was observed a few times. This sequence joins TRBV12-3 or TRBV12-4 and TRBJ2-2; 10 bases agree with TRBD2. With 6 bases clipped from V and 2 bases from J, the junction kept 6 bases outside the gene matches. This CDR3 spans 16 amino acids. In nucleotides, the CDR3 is TGTGCCAGCAGCAGAATAGCGGGGGGCAACACCGGGGAGCTGTTTTTT. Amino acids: CASSRIAGGNTGELFF.

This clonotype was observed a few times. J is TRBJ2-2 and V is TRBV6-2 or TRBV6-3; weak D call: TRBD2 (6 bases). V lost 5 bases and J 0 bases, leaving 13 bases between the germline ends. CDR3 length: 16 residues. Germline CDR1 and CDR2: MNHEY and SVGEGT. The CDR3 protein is CASSVAGGANTGELFF. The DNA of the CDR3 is TGTGCCAGCAGTGTCGCGGGCGGGGCGAACACCGGGGAGCTGTTTTTT.

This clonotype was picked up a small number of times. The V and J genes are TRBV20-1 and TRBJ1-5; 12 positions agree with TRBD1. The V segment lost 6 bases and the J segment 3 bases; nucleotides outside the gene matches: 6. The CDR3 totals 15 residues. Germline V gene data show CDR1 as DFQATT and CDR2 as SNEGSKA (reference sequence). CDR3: CSAERDRGLNQPQHF. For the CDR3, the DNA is TGCAGTGCAGAAAGGGACAGGGGGCTCAATCAGCCCCAGCATTTT.

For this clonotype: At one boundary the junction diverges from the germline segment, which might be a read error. CDR3 sequence reads: CSARPTNEKLFF. The DNA for the CDR3 is TGCAGTGCTAGACCAACTAATGAAAAACTGTTTTTC. The gene calls are TRBV20-1 and TRBJ1-4, with D unclear. The CDR3 contains 12 residues. Germline V gene lookup returns CDR1 DFQATT and CDR2 SNEGSKA (reference sequence).

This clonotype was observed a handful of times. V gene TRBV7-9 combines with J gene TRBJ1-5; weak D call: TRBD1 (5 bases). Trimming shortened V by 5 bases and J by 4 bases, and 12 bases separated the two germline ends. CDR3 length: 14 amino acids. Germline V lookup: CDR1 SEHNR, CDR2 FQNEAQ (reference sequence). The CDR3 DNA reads TGTGCCAGCAGCCCGGGGGACCATAATCAGCCCCAGCATTTT. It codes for CASSPGDHNQPQHF.

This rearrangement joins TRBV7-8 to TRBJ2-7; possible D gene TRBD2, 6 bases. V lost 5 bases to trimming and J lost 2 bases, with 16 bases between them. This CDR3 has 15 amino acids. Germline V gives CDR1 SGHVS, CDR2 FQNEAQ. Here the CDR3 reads CASSHDRDSPYEQYF. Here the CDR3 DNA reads TGTGCCAGCAGCCACGACCGGGACTCCCCCTACGAGCAGTACTTC.

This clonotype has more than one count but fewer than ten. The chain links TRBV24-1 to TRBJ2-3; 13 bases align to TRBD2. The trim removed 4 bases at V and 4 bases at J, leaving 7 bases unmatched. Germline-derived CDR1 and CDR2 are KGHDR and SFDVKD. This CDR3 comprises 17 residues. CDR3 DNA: TGTGCCACCAGTGAACCCACCACTAGCGGGAGGGCAGATACGCAGTATTTT. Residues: CATSEPTTSGRADTQYF.